The 7 T cell receptor beta chains below all came from one sample that was sequenced in a study of response to subunit inactivated influenza vaccine. MiXCR, applied by TCRdb to the RT-PCR reads, yields one record per CDR3 protein. The sample has under 950,000 distinct CDR3 sequences, less than 25% seen once; the top ten hold around 9.6%. This sample comprised PBMCs from blood, obtained roughly 5 days after vaccination. The source is a man in his fifties who received an inactivated influenza vaccine.

This clonotype was observed a handful of times. Here the CDR3 DNA reads TGTGCCAGCAGCCTATTTGCTGGGAGTGAAGCGGGAGAGACCCAGTACTTC. Translated: CASSLFAGSEAGETQYF. The chain recombines TRBV7-8 with TRBJ2-5, with a possible D match to TRBD2 (6 bases). Germline loops: CDR1 SGHVS, CDR2 FQNEAQ. The length of the CDR3 is 17 residues. V was cut by 5 bases and J by 4 bases, with 23 bases left in between.

This chain joins TRBV10-3 and TRBJ1-1; no clear D. Per germline, CDR1 ENHRY and CDR2 SYGVKD. The V end lost 0 bases, the J end lost 5 bases, and 7 bases lay between the germline ends. The length of the CDR3 is 13 residues. CDR3: CAISESWVTEAFF. CDR3 sequence (DNA): TGTGCCATCAGTGAGTCCTGGGTGACTGAAGCTTTCTTT.

The J gene is TRBJ1-2, the V gene TRBV7-6; D unresolved. The CDR3 consists of 12 residues. Trimming took off 1 base at V and 8 bases at J, with 8 bases between the two ends. Germline-derived CDR1 and CDR2 are SGHVS and FNYEAQ. The CDR3 DNA reads as TGTGCCAGCAGCTTAGGCAGGAGCGGCTACACCTTC. This codes for CASSLGRSGYTF. The full variable domain, rest sourced from reference TRBV7-6 and TRBJ1-2, is GAGVSQSPRYKVTKRGQDVALRCDPISGHVSLYWYRQALGQGPEFLTYFNYEAQQDKSGLPNDRFSAERPEGSISTLTIQRTEQRDSAMYRCASSLGRSGYTFGSGTRLTVV.

This clonotype has only one observation. The rearrangement links TRBV20-1 to TRBJ2-3; no definite D call. CDR1 DFQATT and CDR2 SNEGSKA come from the germline V gene (reference sequence). The CDR3 length is 12 residues. V lost 6 bases, J lost 4 bases, and 11 bases lay in between. The DNA of the CDR3 is TGCAGTGCCACCAGTTCTCCAGATACGCAGTATTTT. Encoded protein: CSATSSPDTQYF.

This chain uses TRBV7-9 with TRBJ2-1; 9 positions match TRBD1. Germline assignment: CDR1 SEHNR and CDR2 FQNEAQ (reference sequence). The CDR3 extends over 15 amino acids. J lost 4 bases, V lost 2 bases, and 3 bases had no gene match. The CDR3 region is CASSLRGQGYNEQFF. In nucleotides, the CDR3 is TGTGCCAGCAGCTTAAGGGGACAGGGTTACAATGAGCAGTTCTTC.

The chain is built from TRBV7-2 and TRBJ2-1; D is ambiguous. This CDR3 has 15 amino acids. V gave up 1 base and J gave up 9 bases, with 16 bases separating them. CDR1 and CDR2 from the germline V gene are SGHTA and FQGNSA. The CDR3 bases are TGTGCCAGCAGCTTAGGGTCGGGCCACGACGTTGAGCAGTTCTTC. Protein product: CASSLGSGHDVEQFF.

The genes are TRBV9 and TRBJ2-4; D could derive from TRBD1 or TRBD2 (7 bases each). The CDR3 consists of 16 residues. Germline V gene data show CDR1 as SGDLS and CDR2 as YYNGEE. Trimming left V 4 bases short and J 0 bases short, with 14 bases between. For the CDR3, the DNA is TGTGCCAGCAGCCCAGGGGGGGAGGTAGCCAAAAACATTCAGTACTTC. Protein product: CASSPGGEVAKNIQYF.